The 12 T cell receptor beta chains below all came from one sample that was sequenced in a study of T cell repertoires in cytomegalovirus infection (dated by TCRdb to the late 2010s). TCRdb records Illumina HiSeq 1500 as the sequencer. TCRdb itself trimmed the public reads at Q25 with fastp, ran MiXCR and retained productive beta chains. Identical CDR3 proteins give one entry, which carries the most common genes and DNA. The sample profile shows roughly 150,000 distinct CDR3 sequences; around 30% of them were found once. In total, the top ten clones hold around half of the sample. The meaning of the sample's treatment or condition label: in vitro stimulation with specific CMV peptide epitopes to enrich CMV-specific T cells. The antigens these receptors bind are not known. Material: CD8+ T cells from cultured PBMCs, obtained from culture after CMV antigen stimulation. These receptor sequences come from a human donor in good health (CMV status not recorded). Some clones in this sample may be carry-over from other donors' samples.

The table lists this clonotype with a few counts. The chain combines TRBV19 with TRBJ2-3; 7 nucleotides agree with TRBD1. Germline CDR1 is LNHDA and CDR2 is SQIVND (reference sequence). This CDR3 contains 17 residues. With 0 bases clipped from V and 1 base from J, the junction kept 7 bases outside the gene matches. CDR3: CASSIDRGGQRTDTQYF. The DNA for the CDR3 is TGTGCCAGTAGTATAGATCGAGGGGGCCAACGCACAGATACGCAGTATTTT.

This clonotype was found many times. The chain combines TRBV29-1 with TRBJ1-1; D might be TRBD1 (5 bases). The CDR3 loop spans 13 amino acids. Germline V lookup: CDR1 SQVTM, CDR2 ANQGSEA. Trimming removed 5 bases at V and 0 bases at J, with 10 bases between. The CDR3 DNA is TGCAGCGTTCAGACAGCCATGAACACTGAAGCTTTCTTT. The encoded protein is CSVQTAMNTEAFF.

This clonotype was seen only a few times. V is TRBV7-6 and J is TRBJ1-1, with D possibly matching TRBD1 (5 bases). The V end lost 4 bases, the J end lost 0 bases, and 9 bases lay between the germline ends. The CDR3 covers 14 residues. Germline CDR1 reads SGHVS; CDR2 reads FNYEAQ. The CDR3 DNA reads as TGTGCCAGCAGCTCCGACAGATTGAACACTGAAGCTTTCTTT. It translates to CASSSDRLNTEAFF. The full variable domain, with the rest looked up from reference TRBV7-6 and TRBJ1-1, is GAGVSQSPRYKVTKRGQDVALRCDPISGHVSLYWYRQALGQGPEFLTYFNYEAQQDKSGLPNDRFSAERPEGSISTLTIQRTEQRDSAMYRCASSSDRLNTEAFFGQGTRLTVV.

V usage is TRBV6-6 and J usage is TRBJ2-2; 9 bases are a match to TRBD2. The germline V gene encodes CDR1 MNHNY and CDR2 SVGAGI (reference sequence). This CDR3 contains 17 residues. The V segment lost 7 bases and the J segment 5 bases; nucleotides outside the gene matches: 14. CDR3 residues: CASTQLGVAGVTGELFF. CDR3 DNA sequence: TGTGCCAGCACACAACTCGGGGTAGCGGGGGTGACCGGGGAGCTGTTTTTT.

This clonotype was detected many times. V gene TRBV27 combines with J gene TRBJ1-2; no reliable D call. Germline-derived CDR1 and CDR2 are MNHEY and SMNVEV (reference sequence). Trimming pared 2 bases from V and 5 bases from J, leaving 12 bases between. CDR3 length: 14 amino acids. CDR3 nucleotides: TGTGCCAGCAGTTTAAGCAGGTTGGATTATGGCTACACCTTC. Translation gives CASSLSRLDYGYTF.

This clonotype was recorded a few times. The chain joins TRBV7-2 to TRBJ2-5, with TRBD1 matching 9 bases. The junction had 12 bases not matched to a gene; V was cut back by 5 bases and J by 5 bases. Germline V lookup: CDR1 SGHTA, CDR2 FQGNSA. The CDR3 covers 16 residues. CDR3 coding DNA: TGTGCCAGCAGCGATTACGGGACAGGGTCTCGGGAGACCCAGTACTTC. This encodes CASSDYGTGSRETQYF.

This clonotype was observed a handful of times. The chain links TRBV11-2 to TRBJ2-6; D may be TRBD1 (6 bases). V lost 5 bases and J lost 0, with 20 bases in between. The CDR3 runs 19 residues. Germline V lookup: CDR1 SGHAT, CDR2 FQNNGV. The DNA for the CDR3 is TGTGCCAGCAGCCTCACACCGTGGACAGCCGACTCTGGGGCCAACGTCCTGACTTTC. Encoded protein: CASSLTPWTADSGANVLTF.

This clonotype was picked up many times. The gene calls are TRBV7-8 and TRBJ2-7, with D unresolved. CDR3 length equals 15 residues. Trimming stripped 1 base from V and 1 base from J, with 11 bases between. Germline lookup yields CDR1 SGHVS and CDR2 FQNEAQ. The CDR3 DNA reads TGTGCCAGCAGCTTAGATCTGGCGAAGTCCTACGAGCAGTACTTC. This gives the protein CASSLDLAKSYEQYF.

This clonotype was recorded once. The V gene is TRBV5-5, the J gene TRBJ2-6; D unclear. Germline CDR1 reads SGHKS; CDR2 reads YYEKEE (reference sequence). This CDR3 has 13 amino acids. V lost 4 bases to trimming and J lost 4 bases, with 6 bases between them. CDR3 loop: CASSPAGANVLTF. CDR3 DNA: TGTGCCAGCAGCCCAGCGGGGGCCAACGTCCTGACTTTC.

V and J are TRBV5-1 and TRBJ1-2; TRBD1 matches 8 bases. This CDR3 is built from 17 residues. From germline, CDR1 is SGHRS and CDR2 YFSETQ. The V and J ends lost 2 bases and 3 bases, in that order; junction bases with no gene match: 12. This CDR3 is CASSLDPGQARDYGYTF. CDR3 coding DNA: TGCGCCAGCAGCTTAGACCCGGGACAGGCTAGGGACTATGGCTACACCTTC.

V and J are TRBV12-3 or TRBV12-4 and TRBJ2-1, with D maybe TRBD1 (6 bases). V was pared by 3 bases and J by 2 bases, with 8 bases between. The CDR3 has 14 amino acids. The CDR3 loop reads CASSLGTPYNEQFF. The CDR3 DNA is TGTGCCAGCAGTTTGGGGACACCCTACAATGAGCAGTTCTTC.

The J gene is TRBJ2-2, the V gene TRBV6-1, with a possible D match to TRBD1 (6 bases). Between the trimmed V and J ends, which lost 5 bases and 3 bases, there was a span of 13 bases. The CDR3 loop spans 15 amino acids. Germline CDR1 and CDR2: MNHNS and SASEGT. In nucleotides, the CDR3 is TGTGCCAGCAGTTATGCAGGGGCGGACACCGGGGAGCTGTTTTTT. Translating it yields CASSYAGADTGELFF.